What follows are 29 T cell receptor beta chains derived from one specimen sequenced in a study of blood T cell repertoires in COVID-19. Some clones are missing from TCRdb's copy, which holds only in-frame ones; the method was immunoSEQ multiplex PCR. The sample has some 98,000 clones, approximately 80% seen once; the top ten hold about a tenth. Specimen: peripheral blood. These receptors all come from a man between 70 and 80 years old with active or convalescent COVID-19.

This chain uses TRBV20-1 with TRBJ2-7; unclear D gene. The CDR3 consists of 11 residues. V lost 3 bases and J lost 4, with 7 bases in between. CDR1 DFQATT and CDR2 SNEGSKA come from the germline V gene (reference sequence). The DNA of the CDR3 is TGCAGTGCTAGGGAGAGTTACGAGCAGTACTTC. As protein: CSARESYEQYF.

The V gene is TRBV6-5, the J gene TRBJ2-4, with D possibly TRBD2 on 5 matching bases. V was trimmed by 7 bases and J by 13 bases, leaving 14 bases between them. Germline CDR1 is MNHEY and CDR2 is SVGAGI. The CDR3 covers 11 residues. For the CDR3, the DNA is TGTGCCAGCACCTCCGGAGGAGTACAGTACTTC. It yields the protein CASTSGGVQYF.

This chain connects TRBV2 to TRBJ1-5; no clear D gene. Germline CDR1 and CDR2: SNHLY and FYNNEI. This CDR3 comprises 15 residues. Trimming took off 6 bases at V and 3 bases at J, with 15 bases between the two ends. The CDR3 region is CASRETDTANQPQHF. DNA for the CDR3: TGTGCCAGCAGAGAAACCGACACCGCCAATCAGCCCCAGCATTTT.

This chain links TRBV27 with TRBJ2-2; D is possibly TRBD1 (5 bases). V lost 2 bases and J lost 6, with 16 bases in between. The CDR3 has 16 residues. Germline assignment: CDR1 MNHEY and CDR2 SMNVEV (reference sequence). CDR3 sequence (DNA): TGTGCCAGCAGTTTAAGCTCAGGGTCCGCCTCCGGGGAGCTGTTTTTT. It translates to CASSLSSGSASGELFF.

The sample holds a few counts of this clone. The chain recombines TRBV6-2 or TRBV6-3 with TRBJ1-3, with D tentatively TRBD1 (6 bases). Per germline, CDR1 MNHEY and CDR2 SVGEGT. The V end lost 2 bases, the J end lost 4 bases, and 18 bases lay between the germline ends. CDR3 length: 17 amino acids. The CDR3 DNA follows: TGTGCCAGCAGTTACCCACCCAGGGGTTTGGCCGGAAACACCATATATTTT. It encodes CASSYPPRGLAGNTIYF.

The rearrangement links TRBV7-2 to TRBJ2-7; 9 bases agree with TRBD2. V trimming: 8 bases; J trimming: 0 bases; junction bases outside the gene matches: 5. Germline CDR1 and CDR2: SGHTA and FQGNSA. This CDR3 spans 14 amino acids. The DNA for the CDR3 is TGTGCCAGCGGACTAGCGCACTCCTCCTACGAGCAGTACTTC. Its protein is CASGLAHSSYEQYF.

This rearrangement joins TRBV14 to TRBJ1-1; no reliable D call. The length of the CDR3 is 14 residues. V lost 1 base and J 1 base, leaving 7 bases between the germline ends. Germline V CDR1 and CDR2: SGHDN, FVKESK. In nucleotides, the CDR3 is TGTGCCAGCAGCCAAGTTCGGGGGAACACTGAAGCTTTCTTT. Protein product: CASSQVRGNTEAFF. Full variable domain (rest looked up from reference TRBV14 and TRBJ1-1): EAGVTQFPSHSVIEKGQTVTLRCDPISGHDNLYWYRRVMGKEIKFLLHFVKESKQDESGMPNNRFLAERTGGTYSTLKVQPAELEDSGVYFCASSQVRGNTEAFFGQGTRLTVV.

The gene calls are TRBV18 and TRBJ1-1, with D perhaps TRBD1 (5 bases). The V end lost 2 bases, the J end lost 0 bases, and 13 bases lay between the germline ends. Germline V gene data show CDR1 as KGHSH and CDR2 as LQKENI. The CDR3 length is 16 residues. This chain's CDR3 is CASSPANGGMNTEAFF. The DNA of the CDR3 is TGTGCCAGCTCACCAGCAAACGGGGGTATGAACACTGAAGCTTTCTTT.

Within the sample, this clone is medium-sized (0.01 to 0.1%). V and J are TRBV5-8 and TRBJ2-7; the match to TRBD1 covers 7 bases. Germline loops: CDR1 SGHTS, CDR2 YDEGEE. The V segment lost 9 bases and the J segment 7 bases; nucleotides outside the gene matches: 19. The CDR3 contains 15 residues. The CDR3 spells CATTEGTDRQGEQYF. CDR3 coding DNA: TGTGCCACCACCGAAGGGACGGACAGGCAGGGGGAGCAGTACTTC.

This chain links TRBV7-3 with TRBJ1-1, with D possibly matching TRBD1 (6 bases). The V end lost 5 bases, the J end lost 1 base, and 8 bases lay between the germline ends. The CDR3 extends over 13 amino acids. CDR1 is SGHTA and CDR2 is FQGTGA in the germline V gene. The CDR3 nucleotides are TGTGCCAGCAGCACGGACAGGAACACTGAAGCTTTCTTT. Protein product: CASSTDRNTEAFF.

This clone has only one observation. The gene calls are TRBV2 and TRBJ1-5; 9 bases match TRBD1. The J segment lost 3 bases and the V segment lost 1 base, leaving 7 bases of the junction unmatched. Germline V CDR1 and CDR2: SNHLY, FYNNEI. The CDR3 runs 17 residues. DNA of the CDR3: TGTGCCAGCAGTGAAGTGTTGGGGACAGGGTACAATCAGCCCCAGCATTTT. Encoded protein: CASSEVLGTGYNQPQHF.

V usage is TRBV12-5 and J usage is TRBJ1-2, with D unresolved. CDR3 size: 12 residues. Germline V gene sequence: CDR1 LGHNT, CDR2 FRNRAP. Trimming cost V 5 bases and J 8 bases, with 12 bases left between them. CDR3 bases: TGTGCTAGTGGTCCAGACTCCTGGGGCTACACCTTC. Protein sequence: CASGPDSWGYTF.

The genes are TRBV5-1 and TRBJ2-1; a possible D gene is TRBD1 (6 bases). With 5 bases removed from V and 0 bases from J, the gap between germline ends came to 12 bases. CDR1 and CDR2 (germline): SGHRS, YFSETQ. The CDR3 loop spans 15 amino acids. CDR3 sequence: CASRQDSNSYNEQFF. As DNA, the CDR3 is TGCGCCAGCAGACAGGACAGTAACTCCTACAATGAGCAGTTCTTC.

This clone was counted a single time. The chain links TRBV15 to TRBJ2-7, with TRBD1 identical over 9 bases. The CDR3 runs to 15 residues. Germline values: CDR1 LNHNV, CDR2 YYDKDF (reference sequence). The V and J ends lost 0 bases and 4 bases, in that order; junction bases with no gene match: 4. The CDR3 protein is CATSREQGAWYEQYF. The CDR3 DNA follows: TGTGCCACCAGCAGAGAACAGGGGGCATGGTACGAGCAGTACTTC.

This clone was seen a few times. The J gene is TRBJ2-2, the V gene TRBV4-3, with 7 nucleotides matching TRBD1. Germline V gives CDR1 LGHNA, CDR2 YSLEER. Losses at the gene ends were 3 bases for V and 7 bases for J; bases not matched to a gene: 8. The length of the CDR3 is 15 residues. The CDR3 spells CASSQGDRSSGELFF. The CDR3 bases are TGCGCCAGCAGCCAGGGGGACAGATCTAGCGGGGAGCTGTTTTTT.

Only a few counts were recorded for this clone. This sequence joins TRBV27 and TRBJ1-2; D not certain. Germline V lookup: CDR1 MNHEY, CDR2 SMNVEV (reference sequence). The CDR3 length is 13 residues. The ends were cut back, 5 bases at V and 6 bases at J, with 13 bases in the middle. The CDR3 DNA reads TGTGCCAGCAGTCCCTACGTGAGGGATGGCTACACCTTC. It is translated as CASSPYVRDGYTF.

This sequence joins TRBV4-1 and TRBJ2-1; 8 bases agree with TRBD2. Germline lookup yields CDR1 MGHRA and CDR2 YSYEKL. The CDR3 runs to 13 residues. Germline trimming cut 0 bases from V and 16 bases from J; bases unmatched to any gene: 8. CDR3 sequence (DNA): TGCGCCAGCAGCCAAGATGTTGCGGGGGGACTCTTCTTC. Translation gives CASSQDVAGGLFF.

This clone was counted a single time. The V and J genes are TRBV3-1 (or the pseudogene TRBV3-2) and TRBJ1-1; D might be TRBD1 (6 bases). V was cut by 4 bases and J by 1 base, with 7 bases left in between. This CDR3 is 13 amino acids long. From germline, CDR1 is LGHDT and CDR2 YNNKEL (reference sequence). DNA for the CDR3: TGTGCCAGCAGCCGGACAGCGAACACTGAAGCTTTCTTT. Translated: CASSRTANTEAFF.

This clone was observed a single time. V usage is TRBV3-1 (or the pseudogene TRBV3-2) and J usage is TRBJ2-1, with a weak D call TRBD2 (6 bases). Germline CDR1 LGHDT, CDR2 YNNKEL (reference sequence). Trimming pared 3 bases from V and 0 bases from J, leaving 15 bases between. The CDR3 loop spans 17 amino acids. Written as DNA, the CDR3 is TGTGCCAGCAGCCAGACTAGTTACCTATCCTCCTACAATGAGCAGTTCTTC. Its translation is CASSQTSYLSSYNEQFF.

V and J are TRBV5-5 and TRBJ1-3, with D uncertain. Trimming removed 4 bases from V and 0 bases from J, with 14 bases in between. Germline CDR1 SGHKS, CDR2 YYEKEE (reference sequence). CDR3 length equals 16 residues. CDR3 region: CASSRLGGSSGNTIYF. Here the CDR3 DNA reads TGTGCCAGCAGCCGCCTAGGCGGGAGCTCTGGAAACACCATATATTTT.

V usage is TRBV6-2 or TRBV6-3 and J usage is TRBJ1-5; 10 bases fit TRBD1. The V gene's germline CDR1 is MNHEY and CDR2 SVGEGT. This CDR3 region has 16 residues. V lost 2 bases and J lost 2; bases outside the gene matches: 3. CDR3 residues: CASSYDRGRGNQPQHF. The CDR3 bases are TGTGCCAGCAGTTACGACAGGGGGCGCGGCAATCAGCCCCAGCATTTT.

This clone was seen a single time. J is TRBJ2-1 and V is TRBV5-1, with 14 nucleotides matching TRBD2. Germline V gives CDR1 SGHRS, CDR2 YFSETQ. This CDR3 spans 15 amino acids. The trim removed 0 bases at V and 13 bases at J, leaving 6 bases unmatched. The CDR3 coding sequence is TGCGCCAGCAGCTTGGGAGGGACTAGCGGGGGAGAACAGTTCTTC. It codes for CASSLGGTSGGEQFF.

The V gene is TRBV7-6, the J gene TRBJ2-2; D ambiguous. Deletions cut 3 bases from V and 6 bases from J, with 11 bases between. The CDR3 has 14 residues. Per germline, CDR1 SGHVS and CDR2 FNYEAQ. The DNA for the CDR3 is TGTGCCAGCAGCTTCTCCCGGGTGGCCGGGGAGCTGTTTTTT. Translated: CASSFSRVAGELFF.

V usage is TRBV2 and J usage is TRBJ2-2, with 8 bases matching TRBD1. V lost 6 bases and J lost 4; bases outside the gene matches: 7. The CDR3 runs to 15 residues. From germline, CDR1 is SNHLY and CDR2 FYNNEI. The CDR3 DNA reads as TGTGCCAGCAGCTATCAACAGGGGGGCACCGGGGAGCTGTTTTTT. Its protein product is CASSYQQGGTGELFF.

The gene calls are TRBV10-3 and TRBJ1-1; D possibly corresponds to TRBD1 (6 bases). The CDR3 is 15 amino acids. Germline-derived CDR1 and CDR2 are ENHRY and SYGVKD. V lost 3 bases and J 8 bases, leaving 19 bases between the germline ends. The DNA of the CDR3 is TGTGCCATCAGTGAACGGGGACACCAGCGTAGGGAAGCTTTCTTT. Its translation is CAISERGHQRREAFF.

The chain links TRBV2 to TRBJ1-6, with 7 bases lining up with TRBD1. The germline V gene encodes CDR1 SNHLY and CDR2 FYNNEI. The V gene end was trimmed by 5 bases and the J gene end by 7 bases; junction bases not matched to a gene: 8. The CDR3 sequence is 15 residues long. CDR3 region: CASSMTGQVNSPLHF. CDR3 in DNA: TGTGCCAGCAGTATGACCGGACAGGTCAATTCACCCCTCCACTTT. The complete variable domain, with remaining parts taken from reference TRBV2 and TRBJ1-6, reads EPEVTQTPSHQVTQMGQEVILRCVPISNHLYFYWYRQILGQKVEFLVSFYNNEISEKSEIFDDQFSVERPDGSNFTLKIRSTKLEDSAMYFCASSMTGQVNSPLHFGNGTRLTVT.

V and J are TRBV7-8 and TRBJ2-1, with D possibly being TRBD2 (7 bases). The V gene lost 1 base and the J gene lost 1 base, with 11 bases spanning the gap. Germline assignment: CDR1 SGHVS and CDR2 FQNEAQ. The CDR3 length is 16 residues. The CDR3 sequence is CASSLVGGPSYNEQFF. DNA of the CDR3: TGTGCCAGCAGCTTAGTGGGGGGGCCGTCCTACAATGAGCAGTTCTTC.

The J gene is TRBJ1-2, the V gene TRBV29-1; tentative D call: TRBD1 (5 bases). The CDR3 is 11 residues long. Germline V gene sequence: CDR1 SQVTM, CDR2 ANQGSEA. V lost 7 bases to trimming and J lost 6 bases, with 12 bases between them. The CDR3 here is CSGGALDGYTF. The CDR3 DNA follows: TGCAGCGGGGGCGCACTGGATGGCTACACCTTC.

This clone was seen once. The rearrangement links TRBV7-9 to TRBJ2-1; maybe TRBD1 (6 bases). The germline gives CDR1 SEHNR, CDR2 FQNEAQ (reference sequence). The CDR3 runs 14 residues. The V gene lost 2 bases and the J gene lost 2 bases, with 7 bases spanning the gap. CDR3 sequence: CASSLRTAYNEQFF. CDR3 DNA: TGTGCCAGCAGCTTAAGGACAGCCTACAATGAGCAGTTCTTC.